The 24 T cell receptor beta chains below all came from one sample that was sequenced in a study of beta chain features in type 1 diabetes. What was sequenced were expressed TCRB transcripts, since all of the isolated RNA had been reverse transcribed. Method: immunoSEQ multiplex PCR; TCRdb's copy keeps in-frame clones and lacks some. The sample has about 700,000 clones; around 15% are singletons. Study-wide results and limits: Among patients with Type 1 diabetes, TCRB CDR3s were moderately but significantly shorter in every one of the four CD4+ subsets.

No antigen has been identified for these receptors. The specimen sequenced was naive CD4+ T cells from blood. The source of these receptors is a man younger than 35 with type 1 diabetes.

The chain links TRBV7-9 to TRBJ1-1, with D tentatively TRBD1 (5 bases). V shed 1 base and J shed 0 bases, with 9 bases lying between them. This CDR3 spans 15 amino acids. Germline assignment: CDR1 SEHNR and CDR2 FQNEAQ (reference sequence). The CDR3 region has the DNA TGTGCCAGCAGCTTAGGTCAGGACATGAACACTGAAGCTTTCTTT. It is translated as CASSLGQDMNTEAFF. Supplemented by reference TRBV7-9 and TRBJ1-1, the full variable domain reads DTGVSQNPRHKITKRGQNVTFRCDPISEHNRLYWYRQTLGQGPEFLTYFQNEAQLEKSRLLSDRFSAERPKGSFSTLEIQRTEQGDSAMYLCASSLGQDMNTEAFFGQGTRLTVV.

V and J are TRBV5-1 and TRBJ2-7; possibly TRBD1 for D (5 bases). The CDR3 loop spans 13 amino acids. The V end was cut by 1 base, the J end by 5 bases, with 10 bases between. CDR1 SGHRS and CDR2 YFSETQ come from the germline V gene. CDR3 loop: CASSLFWGNEQYF. The CDR3 nucleotides read TGCGCCAGCAGCTTGTTCTGGGGCAACGAGCAGTACTTC.

This clone came up a few times. CDR3 bases: TGCAGCGTCCAACCCGACAGAAATCAGCCCCAGCATTTT. Protein: CSVQPDRNQPQHF. The V and J genes are TRBV29-1 and TRBJ1-5; tentatively, D is TRBD1 (5 bases). CDR1 and CDR2 from the germline V gene are SQVTM and ANQGSEA. The CDR3 has 13 residues. V gave up 6 bases and J gave up 4 bases, with 13 bases separating them.

A few counts support this clone. This chain uses TRBV7-9 with TRBJ1-2; weak D call: TRBD1 (5 bases). The V and J ends lost 0 bases and 2 bases respectively, with 10 bases between them. CDR1 is SEHNR and CDR2 is FQNEAQ in the germline V gene (reference sequence). The CDR3 sequence is 15 residues long. The CDR3: CASSLAQGSNYGYTF. CDR3 sequence (DNA): TGTGCCAGCAGCTTAGCGCAGGGATCCAACTATGGCTACACCTTC.

This clone appeared a few times. CDR3 amino acids: CSVEESGNTEAFF. The CDR3 DNA reads as TGCAGCGTTGAAGAATCCGGAAACACTGAAGCTTTCTTT. V usage is TRBV29-1 and J usage is TRBJ1-1; D gene unclear. Germline V gene sequence: CDR1 SQVTM, CDR2 ANQGSEA. The CDR3 is 13 residues long. The V end was cut by 0 bases, the J end by 2 bases, with 7 bases between.

This clone was recorded a few times. Additional DNA sequences in this sample encode the identical CDR3. DNA of the CDR3: TGTGCCCAACGGACTTCAAAGATGTCGGGGCCCAGCACAGATACGCAGTATTTT. Protein sequence: CAQRTSKMSGPSTDTQYF. The V gene is TRBV30, the J gene TRBJ2-3; TRBD1 or TRBD2 may be the D gene (5 bases each). The ends were cut back, 8 bases at V and 0 bases at J, with 27 bases in the middle. Germline CDR1 reads GTSNPN; CDR2 reads SVGIG (reference sequence). The CDR3 spans 18 residues.

This clone was detected a few times. The V gene is TRBV7-9, the J gene TRBJ1-1; 8 positions agree with TRBD1. The CDR3 is 14 amino acids. Germline trimming cut 5 bases from V and 1 base from J; bases unmatched to any gene: 3. Germline CDR1 SEHNR, CDR2 FQNEAQ (reference sequence). CDR3 sequence reads: CASSIDRGNTEAFF. In DNA, the CDR3 is TGTGCCAGCAGCATAGACAGGGGGAACACTGAAGCTTTCTTT.

The CDR3 region has the DNA TGTGCCACCAGCAGAGATCGGCCGGGAAGCACAGATACGCAGTATTTT. Its protein is CATSRDRPGSTDTQYF. The V and J genes are TRBV15 and TRBJ2-3; D possibly corresponds to TRBD2 (5 bases). The CDR3 is 16 residues long. V shed 0 bases and J shed 0 bases, with 10 bases lying between them. Germline CDR1 LNHNV, CDR2 YYDKDF (reference sequence).

The chain couples TRBV5-4 to TRBJ1-1, with D perhaps TRBD1 (6 bases). V gave up 4 bases and J gave up 1 base, with 11 bases separating them. The CDR3 runs 14 residues. Germline CDR1 and CDR2: SGHNT and YYREEE (reference sequence). As DNA, the CDR3 is TGTGCCAGCAGCCTGGGGGGGCGGAACACTGAAGCTTTCTTT. Its translation: CASSLGGRNTEAFF.

This clone was picked up a small number of times. The V call is TRBV7-9, the J call TRBJ2-7, with 7 bases aligning to TRBD1. The CDR3 runs 13 residues. V was pared by 4 bases and J by 6 bases, with 6 bases of the junction left unmatched. Germline values: CDR1 SEHNR, CDR2 FQNEAQ (reference sequence). The CDR3 DNA reads TGTGCCAGCAGCTGGACAGGATTAGGCGAGCAGTACTTC. Translated, it gives CASSWTGLGEQYF.

The V and J genes are TRBV29-1 and TRBJ1-2; D is ambiguous. V shed 6 bases and J shed 4 bases, with 12 bases lying between them. Germline-derived CDR1 and CDR2 are SQVTM and ANQGSEA. The length of the CDR3 is 12 residues. CDR3: CSVDPGPYGYTF. CDR3 nucleotide sequence: TGCAGCGTGGACCCGGGCCCCTATGGCTACACCTTC.

The rearrangement joins TRBV10-3 to TRBJ1-1; D might be TRBD1 (6 bases). This CDR3 has 14 residues. V was shortened by 5 bases and J by 3 bases, with 13 bases between the two germline ends. Germline V CDR1 and CDR2: ENHRY, SYGVKD. The CDR3: CAISSDEGDTEAFF. The CDR3 coding sequence is TGTGCCATCAGTTCAGATGAGGGGGACACTGAAGCTTTCTTT.

This clone was detected only a few times. The J gene is TRBJ2-1, the V gene TRBV7-9; no reliable D call. There are 11 residues in the CDR3. Per germline, CDR1 SEHNR and CDR2 FQNEAQ (reference sequence). V lost 5 bases to trimming and J lost 13 bases, with 12 bases between them. The CDR3 DNA reads TGTGCCAGCAGCCCTAAGCTGGATCAGTTCTTC. Residues: CASSPKLDQFF.

The rearrangement uses TRBV14 and TRBJ1-1; D remains unclear. This CDR3 has 13 amino acids. CDR1 is SGHDN, CDR2 FVKESK, per germline. Trimming left V 0 bases short and J 5 bases short, with 7 bases between. CDR3 protein: CASSQDFETEAFF. The CDR3, as DNA: TGTGCCAGCAGCCAAGATTTCGAGACTGAAGCTTTCTTT.

This clone occurred a few times. The CDR3, as DNA: TGTGCCATCGGTCAGGCTTTAGGGACAGATACGCAGTATTTT. It encodes CAIGQALGTDTQYF. The V call is TRBV6-6, the J call TRBJ2-3; D not certain. This CDR3 region has 14 residues. V lost 10 bases and J lost 3, with 17 bases in between. Germline CDR1 reads MNHNY; CDR2 reads SVGAGI (reference sequence).

Only a few counts were recorded for this clone. V usage is TRBV28 and J usage is TRBJ2-5, with a weak D call TRBD2 (6 bases). Trimming took 10 bases from V and 5 from J, leaving 23 bases between them. The CDR3 sequence is 15 residues long. The V gene's germline CDR1 is MDHEN and CDR2 SYDVKM. For the CDR3, the DNA is TGTGCCACCCGGATCCCCTCCGGGGGTCGGGAGACCCAGTACTTC. It encodes CATRIPSGGRETQYF.

This clone turned up a few times. The chain combines TRBV5-1 with TRBJ1-1, with D possibly matching TRBD1 (5 bases). Trimming took off 4 bases at V and 6 bases at J, with 16 bases between the two ends. This CDR3 region has 14 residues. Germline CDR1 reads SGHRS; CDR2 reads YFSETQ. The CDR3 region has the DNA TGCGCCAGCAGCCAGGGAGTGACAGCGGCTGAAGCTTTCTTT. Its protein is CASSQGVTAAEAFF.

This clone appeared a few times. The V gene is TRBV28, the J gene TRBJ1-6; D is undetermined. Germline V gene data show CDR1 as MDHEN and CDR2 as SYDVKM. This CDR3 contains 13 residues. Between the trimmed V and J ends, which lost 6 bases and 7 bases, there was a span of 10 bases. The CDR3, as DNA: TGTGCCAGCAGCGAACTGAGGAATTCACCCCTCCACTTT. The encoded protein is CASSELRNSPLHF.

V gene TRBV10-1 combines with J gene TRBJ2-1; 11 bases line up with TRBD2. Germline CDR1 and CDR2: WNHNN and SYGVQD (reference sequence). With V trimmed by 4 bases and J by 5 bases, 1 base remained unmatched. CDR3 length: 14 residues. For the CDR3, the DNA is TGCGCCAGCAGTGCGACTAGCGGGAACAATGAGCAGTTCTTC. Translation: CASSATSGNNEQFF.

This clone has more than one count but fewer than ten. The V and J genes are TRBV7-9 and TRBJ1-1; D ambiguous. Germline lookup yields CDR1 SEHNR and CDR2 FQNEAQ (reference sequence). V lost 3 bases to trimming and J lost 0 bases, with 11 bases between them. The CDR3 extends over 15 amino acids. Here the CDR3 DNA reads TGTGCCAGCAGCTTCGACGGCGCCATGAACACTGAAGCTTTCTTT. As protein: CASSFDGAMNTEAFF.

J is TRBJ1-5 and V is TRBV7-2, with no clear D. The CDR3 totals 13 residues. V was cut by 3 bases and J by 7 bases, with 10 bases left in between. Germline-derived CDR1 and CDR2 are SGHTA and FQGNSA. DNA of the CDR3: TGTGCCAGCAGCTTCGGAGACGGGCAGCCCCAGCATTTT. As protein: CASSFGDGQPQHF. Combining the CDR3 with reference TRBV7-2 and TRBJ1-5 gives the whole variable domain GAGVSQSPSNKVTEKGKDVELRCDPISGHTALYWYRQSLGQGLEFLIYFQGNSAPDKSGLPSDRFSAERTGGSVSTLTIQRTQQEDSAVYLCASSFGDGQPQHFGDGTRLSIL.

V gene TRBV11-3 combines with J gene TRBJ2-7, with 7 bases identical to TRBD1. The CDR3 has 15 amino acids. The V segment lost 3 bases and the J segment 2 bases; nucleotides outside the gene matches: 7. CDR1 is SGHNT, CDR2 YENEEA, per germline. The CDR3 DNA reads TGTGCCAGCAGCTTTAGGGGGCCTTCCCCCTACGAGCAGTACTTC. Residues: CASSFRGPSPYEQYF. The full variable domain, rest sourced from reference TRBV11-3 and TRBJ2-7, is EAGVVQSPRYKIIEKKQPVAFWCNPISGHNTLYWYLQNLGQGPELLIRYENEEAVDDSQLPKDRFSAERLKGVDSTLKIQPAELGDSAVYLCASSFRGPSPYEQYFGPGTRLTVT.

This clone was observed a handful of times. The chain is built from TRBV19 and TRBJ2-7; the match to TRBD1 covers 8 bases. The CDR3 is 17 residues long. The J segment lost 0 bases and the V segment lost 3 bases, leaving 10 bases of the junction unmatched. The V gene's germline CDR1 is LNHDA and CDR2 SQIVND (reference sequence). CDR3 in amino acids: CASSIVWQGAYSYEQYF. In DNA form, the CDR3 reads TGTGCCAGTAGTATCGTGTGGCAGGGGGCCTACTCCTACGAGCAGTACTTC.

In its sample, this clone was seen a few times. The chain uses TRBV2 and TRBJ2-2; D is ambiguous. CDR1 is SNHLY and CDR2 is FYNNEI in the germline V gene. This CDR3 has 19 residues. V lost 4 bases, J lost 4 bases, and 25 bases lay in between. The chain's CDR3 is CASSVPNPGLDTITGELFF. CDR3 in DNA: TGTGCCAGCAGTGTCCCCAATCCTGGTTTAGATACAATCACCGGGGAGCTGTTTTTT.